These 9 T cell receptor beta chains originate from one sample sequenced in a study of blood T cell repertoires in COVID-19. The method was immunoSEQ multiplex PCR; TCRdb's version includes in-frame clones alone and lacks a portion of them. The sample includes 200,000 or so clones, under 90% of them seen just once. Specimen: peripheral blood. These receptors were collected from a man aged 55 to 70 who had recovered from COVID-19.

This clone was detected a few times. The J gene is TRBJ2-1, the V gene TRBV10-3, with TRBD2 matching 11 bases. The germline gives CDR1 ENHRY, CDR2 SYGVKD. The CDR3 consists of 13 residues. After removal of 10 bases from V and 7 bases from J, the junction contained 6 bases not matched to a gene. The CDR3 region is CASSLAGANEQFF. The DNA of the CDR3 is TGTGCCAGCTCACTAGCGGGAGCGAATGAGCAGTTCTTC.

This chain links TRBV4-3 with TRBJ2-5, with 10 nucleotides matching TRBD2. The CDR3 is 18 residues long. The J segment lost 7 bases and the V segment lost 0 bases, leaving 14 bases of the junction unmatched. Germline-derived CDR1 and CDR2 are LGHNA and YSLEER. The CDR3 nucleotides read TGCGCCAGCAGCCAAGATGCACTAGCGGGATCCATCCTTGGGACCCAGTACTTC. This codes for CASSQDALAGSILGTQYF.

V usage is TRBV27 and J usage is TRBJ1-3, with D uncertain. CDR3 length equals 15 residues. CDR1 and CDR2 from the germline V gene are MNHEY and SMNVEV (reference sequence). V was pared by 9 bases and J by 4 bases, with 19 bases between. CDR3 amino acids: CASRDTGSPGNTIYF. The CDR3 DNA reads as TGTGCCAGTCGTGACACCGGAAGTCCGGGAAACACCATATATTTT.

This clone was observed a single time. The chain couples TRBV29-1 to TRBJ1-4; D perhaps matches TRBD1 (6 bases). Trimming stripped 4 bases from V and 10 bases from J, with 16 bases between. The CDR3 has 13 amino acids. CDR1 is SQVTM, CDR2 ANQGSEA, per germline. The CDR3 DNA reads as TGCAGCGTTGGGGGGGGCGGTGGCAGAAAACTGTTTTTT. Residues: CSVGGGGGRKLFF.

The DNA of the CDR3 is TGCGCCAGCAGCCCCGGACTAGCGGGAGGGGCTGAGCAGTTCTTC. It yields the protein CASSPGLAGGAEQFF. This rearrangement joins TRBV5-1 to TRBJ2-1, with 15 bases identical to TRBD2. Germline V lookup: CDR1 SGHRS, CDR2 YFSETQ. With V trimmed by 4 bases and J by 9 bases, 5 bases remained unmatched. The length of the CDR3 is 15 residues.

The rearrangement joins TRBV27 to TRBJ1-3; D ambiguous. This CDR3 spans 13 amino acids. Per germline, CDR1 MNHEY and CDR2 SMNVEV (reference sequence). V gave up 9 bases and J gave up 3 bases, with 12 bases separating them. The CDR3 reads CASVPVLGNTIYF. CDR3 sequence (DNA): TGTGCCAGTGTACCGGTTCTTGGAAACACCATATATTTT.

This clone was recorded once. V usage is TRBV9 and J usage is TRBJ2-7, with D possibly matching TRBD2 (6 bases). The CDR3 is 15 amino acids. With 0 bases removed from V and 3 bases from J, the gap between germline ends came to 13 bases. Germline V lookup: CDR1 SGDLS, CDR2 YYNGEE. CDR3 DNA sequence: TGTGCCAGCAGCGTAGGACTAGAAGGGCACTACGAGCAGTACTTC. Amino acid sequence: CASSVGLEGHYEQYF.

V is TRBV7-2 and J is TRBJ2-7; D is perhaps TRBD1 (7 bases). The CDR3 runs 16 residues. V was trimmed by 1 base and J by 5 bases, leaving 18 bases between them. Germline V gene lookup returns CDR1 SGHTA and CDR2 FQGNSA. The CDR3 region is CASSLEVAGGQNEQYF. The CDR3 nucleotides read TGTGCCAGCAGCTTAGAGGTAGCAGGGGGGCAAAACGAGCAGTACTTC.

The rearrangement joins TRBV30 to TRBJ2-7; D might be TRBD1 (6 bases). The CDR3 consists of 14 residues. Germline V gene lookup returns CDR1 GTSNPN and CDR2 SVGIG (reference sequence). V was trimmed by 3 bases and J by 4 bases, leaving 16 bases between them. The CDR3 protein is CAWRPDRRVYEQYF. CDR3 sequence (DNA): TGTGCCTGGAGACCGGACAGAAGGGTGTACGAGCAGTACTTC.